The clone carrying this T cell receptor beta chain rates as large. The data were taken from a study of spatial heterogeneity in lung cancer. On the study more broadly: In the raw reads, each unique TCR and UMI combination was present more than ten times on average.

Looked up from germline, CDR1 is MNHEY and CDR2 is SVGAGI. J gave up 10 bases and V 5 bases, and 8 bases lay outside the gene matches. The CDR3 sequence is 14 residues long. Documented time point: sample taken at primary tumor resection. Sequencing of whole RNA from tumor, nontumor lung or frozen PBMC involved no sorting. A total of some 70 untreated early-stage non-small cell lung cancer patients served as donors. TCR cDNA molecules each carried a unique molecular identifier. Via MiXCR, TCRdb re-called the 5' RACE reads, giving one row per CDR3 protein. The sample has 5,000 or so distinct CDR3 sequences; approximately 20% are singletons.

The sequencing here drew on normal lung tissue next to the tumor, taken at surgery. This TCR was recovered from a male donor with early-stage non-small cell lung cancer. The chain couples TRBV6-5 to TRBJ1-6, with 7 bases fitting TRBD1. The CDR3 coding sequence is TGTGCCAGCAGTCCGACAGGGCCGAGATCACCCCTCCACTTT. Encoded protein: CASSPTGPRSPLHF.